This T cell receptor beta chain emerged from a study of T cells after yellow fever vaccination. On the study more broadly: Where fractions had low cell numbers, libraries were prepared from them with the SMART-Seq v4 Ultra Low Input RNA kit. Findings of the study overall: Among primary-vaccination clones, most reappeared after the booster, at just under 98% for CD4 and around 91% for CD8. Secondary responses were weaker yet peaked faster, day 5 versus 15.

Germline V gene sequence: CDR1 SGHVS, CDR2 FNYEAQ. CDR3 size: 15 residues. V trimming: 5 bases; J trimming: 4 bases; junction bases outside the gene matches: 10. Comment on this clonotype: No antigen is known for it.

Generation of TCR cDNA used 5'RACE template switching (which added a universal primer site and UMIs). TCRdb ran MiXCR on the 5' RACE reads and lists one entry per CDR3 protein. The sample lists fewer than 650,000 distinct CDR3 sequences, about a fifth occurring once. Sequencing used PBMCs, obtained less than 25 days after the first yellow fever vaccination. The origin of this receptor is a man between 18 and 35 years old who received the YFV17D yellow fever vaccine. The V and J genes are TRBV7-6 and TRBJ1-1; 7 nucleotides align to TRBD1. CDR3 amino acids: CASSTLTGEGTEAFF. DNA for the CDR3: TGTGCCAGCAGCACACTCACAGGGGAGGGCACTGAAGCTTTCTTT.